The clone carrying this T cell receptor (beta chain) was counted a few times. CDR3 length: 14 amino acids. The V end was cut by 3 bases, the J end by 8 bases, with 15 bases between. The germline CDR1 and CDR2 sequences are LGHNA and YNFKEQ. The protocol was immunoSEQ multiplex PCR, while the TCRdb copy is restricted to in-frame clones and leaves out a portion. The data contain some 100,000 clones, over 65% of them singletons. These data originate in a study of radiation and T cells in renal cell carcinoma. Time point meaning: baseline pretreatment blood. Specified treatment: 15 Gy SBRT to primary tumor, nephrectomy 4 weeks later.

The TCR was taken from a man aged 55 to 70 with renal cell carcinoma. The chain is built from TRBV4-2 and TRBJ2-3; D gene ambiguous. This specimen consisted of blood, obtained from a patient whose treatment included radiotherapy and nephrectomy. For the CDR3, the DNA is TGTGCCAGCAGCCAGCAACTCACACGCAGTACGCAGTATTTT. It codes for CASSQQLTRSTQYF.